The rows below give T cell receptor beta chains drawn from one sample of a study of T cell changes during pregnancy in multiple sclerosis. Data came from immunoSEQ multiplex PCR; TCRdb stores just in-frame clones and leaves some out. In the table there are some 110,000 clones, just under 95% of which are singletons. The material was peripheral blood, obtained after pregnancy. The source of these receptors is a female donor with multiple sclerosis, enrolled in a pregnancy study. The CDR3 runs from the conserved cysteine through the conserved F or W. The D gene is left open where the match is weak. The listing skips clone size in some rows; elsewhere it reads once, few, many or a size class.

TRBJ1-2	17	.	.	TRBV5-4	TGTGCCAGCAGCTTGGCCACCCTTCGGACTTCTAACTATGGCTACACCTTC	CASSLATLRTSNYGYTF
TRBJ2-2	15	once	.	TRBV5-1	TGCGCCAGCAGCTTGACAGGGCCCCTGACCGGGGAGCTGTTTTTT	CASSLTGPLTGELFF
TRBJ2-2	15	.	.	TRBV10-3	TGTGCCATCACCCCTACAGGGTCGAACACCGGGGAGCTGTTTTTT	CAITPTGSNTGELFF
TRBJ1-5	14	once	.	TRBV19	TGTGCCAGTAGTATAGCAGGGGCCAACCAGCCCCAGCATTTT	CASSIAGANQPQHF
TRBJ1-5	12	.	.	TRBV30	TGTGCCTGGAGTACCGGGTGGGAGCCCCAGCATTTT	CAWSTGWEPQHF
TRBJ1-1	12	.	.	TRBV6-1	TGTGCCAGCAGTTCCGAGGACTGGAAAGCTTTCTTT	CASSSEDWKAFF
TRBJ2-7	16	.	TRBD2	TRBV5-1	TGCGCCAGCAGCTTCAGACTAGCGGGAGCAGGTTACGAGCAGTACTTC	CASSFRLAGAGYEQYF
TRBJ1-4	14	once	.	TRBV28	TGTGCCAGCAGGCAGGGGCGGGTTGGAGAAAAACTGTTTTTT	CASRQGRVGEKLFF
TRBJ1-1	13	.	.	TRBV25-1	TGTGCCAGCAGTCCCCAGGGGATCACTGAAGCTTTCTTT	CASSPQGITEAFF
TRBJ1-4	13	.	TRBD1	TRBV7-3	TGTGCCAGCAGCTTAGGACAGGGCGAAAAACTGTTTTTT	CASSLGQGEKLFF
TRBJ2-7	13	.	.	TRBV9	TGTGCCAGCAGCGCGGGGGTGAACTACGAGCAGTACTTC	CASSAGVNYEQYF
TRBJ2-5	15	.	.	TRBV5-1	TGCGCCAGCAGCTTGCATGGAGGGGCCCAAGAGACCCAGTACTTC	CASSLHGGAQETQYF
TRBJ1-4	13	.	.	TRBV25-1	TGTGCCAGCAATCCGAGAACTAATGAAAAACTGTTTTTT	CASNPRTNEKLFF
TRBJ1-5	15	.	.	TRBV2	TGTGCCAGCAGGGAACAGGGCGTTGGCAATCAGCCCCAGCATTTT	CASREQGVGNQPQHF
TRBJ2-2	15	.	TRBD2	TRBV4-1	TGCGCCAGCAGCCGGCCGTGGGGGGGAGGGGTGGAGCTGTTTTTT	CASSRPWGGGVELFF
TRBJ1-4	18	.	.	TRBV30	TGTGCCTGGAGTGTACTAAGGCAGAGAATTGCAACTAATGAAAAACTGTTTTTT	CAWSVLRQRIATNEKLFF
TRBJ1-3	16	.	TRBD1	TRBV5-1	TGCGCCAGCAGCTTGGACGGGACAGCCTCTGGAAACACCATATATTTT	CASSLDGTASGNTIYF
TRBJ2-1	15	once	TRBD2	TRBV19	TGTGCCAGTAGGGAGAGCGGGGGCCCTCGCAATGAGCAGTTCTTC	CASRESGGPRNEQFF
TRBJ1-5	14	.	TRBD1	TRBV7-9	TGTGCCAGCAGCTCGGACAGGGAGGATCAGCCCCAGCATTTT	CASSSDREDQPQHF
TRBJ2-3	15	.	TRBD1	TRBV5-6	TGTGCCAGCAGTCCGCCGGGACAGGGGGGTGATACGCAGTATTTT	CASSPPGQGGDTQYF
TRBJ2-2	13	.	.	TRBV2	TGTGCCAGCAGTATTCAGGGGTCCGGGGAGCTGTTTTTT	CASSIQGSGELFF
TRBJ2-7	12	.	.	TRBV12-5	TGTGCTAGTGGTTTGGAGGGGCGCGAGCAGTACTTC	CASGLEGREQYF
TRBJ2-5	15	.	.	TRBV5-4	TGTGCCAGCAGCGCCGCAGGGGGGCTCCAAGAGACCCAGTACTTC	CASSAAGGLQETQYF
TRBJ2-7	15	.	.	TRBV5-1	TGCGCCAGCAGCTTAACAGGACAGAGCTCCTACGAGCAGTACTTC	CASSLTGQSSYEQYF
TRBJ2-7	17	.	TRBD1	TRBV15	TGTGCCACCAGCAGAGATTACGAAGGGGGCCACACCTACGAGCAGTACTTC	CATSRDYEGGHTYEQYF
TRBJ2-2	18	.	TRBD2	TRBV5-1	TGCGCCAGCAGCTTCCTTGCGGGAGGGCCAGGAGACACCGGGGAGCTGTTTTTT	CASSFLAGGPGDTGELFF
TRBJ1-2	14	.	.	TRBV25-1	TGTGCCAGCAGTGAATCAGGGGCGGACTATGGCTACACCTTC	CASSESGADYGYTF